These 24 T cell receptor beta chains originate from one sample sequenced in a study of T-cell memory formation after mild COVID-19 (dated by TCRdb to about 2021). The method was 5' RACE. The run used an Illumina NovaSeq 6000. TCRdb trimmed the raw reads at Q25, called clones with MiXCR and kept productive beta chains. All rows with the same CDR3 protein become a single entry with the most common DNA and genes. This sample is represented by over 400,000 distinct CDR3 sequences; around 22% of them were singletons. The ten largest clones add up to less than 15% of the sample. The sample consisted of PBMCs or a T cell subset sorted from them (not recorded which). These receptor sequences come from an adult woman who had mild COVID-19 (a few samples of this study predate the infection). The sample titles of this study are shuffled in the database, so cell type and time point are left out; the donor was told from shared clones.

This clonotype has just one count. V usage is TRBV6-1 and J usage is TRBJ1-2, with a weak D call TRBD1 (6 bases). V was shortened by 4 bases and J by 6 bases, with 18 bases between the two germline ends. The CDR3 runs 15 residues. Germline CDR1 reads MNHNS; CDR2 reads SASEGT. This CDR3 reads CASSVGRGYADGYTF. The CDR3 region has the DNA TGTGCCAGCAGTGTGGGCAGGGGATATGCGGATGGCTACACCTTC.

This clonotype was picked up a small number of times. The V and J genes are TRBV28 and TRBJ2-7; tentatively, D is TRBD1 or TRBD2 (5 bases each). Germline CDR1 and CDR2: MDHEN and SYDVKM. The germline V and J ends were trimmed by 5 bases and 5 bases, with 19 bases remaining between them. CDR3 length: 15 amino acids. CDR3 bases: TGTGCCAGCAGTCTATCCGGGACGGTGCTCCACGAGCAGTACTTC. Its protein is CASSLSGTVLHEQYF. Full variable domain (remainder filled in from reference TRBV28 and TRBJ2-7): DVKVTQSSRYLVKRTGEKVFLECVQDMDHENMFWYRQDPGLGLRLIYFSYDVKMKEKGDIPEGYSVSREKKERFSLILESASTNQTSMYLCASSLSGTVLHEQYFGPGTRLTVT.

This clonotype was recorded a few times. This chain links TRBV20-1 with TRBJ2-7; TRBD1 matches 8 bases. The V and J ends lost 0 bases and 2 bases, in that order; junction bases with no gene match: 3. Germline CDR1 DFQATT, CDR2 SNEGSKA (reference sequence). This CDR3 contains 14 residues. CDR3 protein: CSARDPQGAYEQYF. In DNA, the CDR3 is TGCAGTGCTAGAGACCCACAGGGGGCCTACGAGCAGTACTTC.

This clonotype was counted between two and nine times. V is TRBV12-3 or TRBV12-4 and J is TRBJ2-5; no reliable D call. The V end lost 5 bases, the J end lost 1 base, and 11 bases lay between the germline ends. This CDR3 spans 14 amino acids. For the CDR3, the DNA is TGTGCCAGCAGTCCGGGCAATACCCAAGAGACCCAGTACTTC. It codes for CASSPGNTQETQYF.

This clonotype was recorded a few times. This chain connects TRBV3-1 to TRBJ2-1, with D unclear. With 0 bases removed from V and 0 bases from J, the gap between germline ends came to 9 bases. CDR3 length: 16 amino acids. Germline V gene sequence: CDR1 LGHDT, CDR2 YNNKEL (reference sequence). CDR3 sequence reads: CASSQDRHNSYNEQFF. CDR3 DNA sequence: TGTGCCAGCAGCCAAGATCGTCACAACTCCTACAATGAGCAGTTCTTC.

This clonotype occurred a few times. The chain uses TRBV7-9 and TRBJ2-2; possibly TRBD2 for D (5 bases). This CDR3 has 15 amino acids. The V gene lost 8 bases and the J gene lost 7 bases, with 20 bases spanning the gap. Germline CDR1 reads SEHNR; CDR2 reads FQNEAQ (reference sequence). The CDR3 DNA sequence: TGTGCCAGCGACTTCAAACTACTGGGGAGCGGGGAGCTGTTTTTT. Its protein product is CASDFKLLGSGELFF.

This clonotype was seen only a few times. The gene calls are TRBV2 and TRBJ1-2, with a weak D call TRBD1 (5 bases). The CDR3 has 15 amino acids. The ends were cut back, 8 bases at V and 0 bases at J, with 16 bases in the middle. Germline V gene data show CDR1 as SNHLY and CDR2 as FYNNEI. CDR3 coding DNA: TGTGCCAGCGATGGGACGGGGGAAGCTAACTATGGCTACACCTTC. This gives the protein CASDGTGEANYGYTF.

The chain combines TRBV29-1 with TRBJ1-1; 9 bases match TRBD1. Germline CDR1 is SQVTM and CDR2 is ANQGSEA. The CDR3 is 14 amino acids. The ends lost 0 bases at V and 5 bases at J; junction bases unmatched: 4. DNA of the CDR3: TGCAGCGTTGAAGATCACAGGGGGCGAACTGAAGCTTTCTTT. This encodes CSVEDHRGRTEAFF.

This clonotype was counted a few times. The rearrangement uses TRBV12-3 or TRBV12-4 and TRBJ1-1; D is unresolved. V lost 3 bases and J lost 2, with 10 bases in between. This CDR3 is 14 amino acids long. This CDR3 reads CASSFTGSNTEAFF. DNA for the CDR3: TGTGCCAGCAGTTTCACGGGCTCTAACACTGAAGCTTTCTTT.

V gene TRBV4-3 combines with J gene TRBJ2-1; 7 positions agree with TRBD2. In germline, CDR1 is LGHNA, CDR2 YSLEER. The CDR3 length is 16 residues. Losses at the gene ends were 4 bases for V and 5 bases for J; bases not matched to a gene: 11. CDR3 DNA sequence: TGCGCCAGCAGCCCCTCCGGCGGGAGTTTGAACAATGAGCAGTTCTTC. Amino acids: CASSPSGGSLNNEQFF.

This clonotype showed up just a few times. This chain links TRBV3-1 with TRBJ2-7; 12 bases fit TRBD2. Per the germline V gene, CDR1 is LGHDT and CDR2 is YNNKEL (reference sequence). V dropped 4 bases and J dropped 7; count of bases not matched to a gene: 8. This CDR3 comprises 15 residues. CDR3 nucleotides: TGTGCCAGCAGCCGATACGGACTAGCGGGGAGGGAGCAGTACTTC. The encoded protein is CASSRYGLAGREQYF.

This clonotype was counted between two and nine times. The chain combines TRBV7-9 with TRBJ2-5, with 10 positions matching TRBD2. The CDR3 extends over 13 amino acids. Trimming removed 10 bases from V and 5 bases from J; junction bases left unmatched: 7. Per the germline V gene, CDR1 is SEHNR and CDR2 is FQNEAQ (reference sequence). CDR3 DNA: TGTGCCATCCAGCGGGAGGGCCAGGAGACCCAGTACTTC. Its translation is CAIQREGQETQYF.

The chain's CDR3 is CASRGMETQYF. CDR3 nucleotides: TGCGCCAGCAGGGGGATGGAGACCCAGTACTTC. The genes are TRBV5-1 and TRBJ2-5; D is uncertain. Trimming took 5 bases from V and 5 from J, leaving 7 bases between them. The germline CDR1 and CDR2 sequences are SGHRS and YFSETQ. The CDR3 is 11 amino acids.

This clonotype has a handful of counts. This rearrangement joins TRBV19 to TRBJ1-5, with a possible D match to TRBD1 (6 bases). This CDR3 comprises 12 residues. V was cut by 9 bases and J by 4 bases, with 10 bases left in between. Germline V gene data show CDR1 as LNHDA and CDR2 as SQIVND (reference sequence). CDR3 nucleotides: TGTGCCAGCCGGACAGCGAATCAGCCCCAGCATTTT. Translated: CASRTANQPQHF.

This clonotype was seen more than once but under ten times. J is TRBJ2-7 and V is TRBV20-1; TRBD2 matches 9 bases. This CDR3 has 14 residues. J was trimmed by 5 bases and V by 5 bases; bases with no gene match: 10. Per germline, CDR1 DFQATT and CDR2 SNEGSKA (reference sequence). As DNA, the CDR3 is TGCAGTGCTCTACGAGCGGGAGGACGCGACGAGCAGTACTTC. It encodes CSALRAGGRDEQYF.

The chain couples TRBV19 to TRBJ2-1; 9 nucleotides align to TRBD2. The CDR3 loop spans 16 amino acids. The trim removed 5 bases at V and 1 base at J, leaving 6 bases unmatched. Germline values: CDR1 LNHDA, CDR2 SQIVND (reference sequence). In DNA, the CDR3 is TGTGCCAGTAGTTTTGGCGGGAGGGTATCCTACAATGAGCAGTTCTTC. Amino acids: CASSFGGRVSYNEQFF.

The chain carries TRBV6-5 and TRBJ2-5; D is perhaps TRBD1 or TRBD2 (6 bases each). V dropped 0 bases and J dropped 4 bases, with 9 bases sitting between them. The CDR3 has 14 residues. Per germline, CDR1 MNHEY and CDR2 SVGAGI. CDR3 loop: CASSYSPGAETQYF. The CDR3 nucleotides are TGTGCCAGCAGTTACTCTCCGGGGGCAGAGACCCAGTACTTC.

There are many counts of this clonotype. The chain links TRBV4-1 to TRBJ2-3, with D possibly being TRBD2 (6 bases). Trimming stripped 0 bases from V and 7 bases from J, with 14 bases between. This CDR3 is built from 15 residues. Per germline, CDR1 MGHRA and CDR2 YSYEKL. CDR3 sequence (DNA): TGCGCCAGCAGCCAAGAAGCCTTGCTAGCGAATACGCAGTATTTT. This encodes CASSQEALLANTQYF.

The V call is TRBV7-9, the J call TRBJ2-1; 10 bases are shared with TRBD2. The CDR3 runs to 18 residues. Germline values: CDR1 SEHNR, CDR2 FQNEAQ (reference sequence). V shed 5 bases, J shed 9 bases, and the junction held 19 bases outside the gene matches. As DNA, the CDR3 is TGTGCCAGCAGCCCGGGCCCCCTAGCGGGAGTTTATTCGGGTGAGCAGTTCTTC. Amino acid sequence: CASSPGPLAGVYSGEQFF.

This clonotype was observed at least ten times. CDR3 bases: TGTGCCAGCAGTCTGACAGGGGGGGCGCAGTATTTT. Residues: CASSLTGGAQYF. The J gene is TRBJ2-3, the V gene TRBV12-3 or TRBV12-4, with 9 bases fitting TRBD1. CDR3 length equals 12 residues. The trim removed 5 bases at V and 10 bases at J, leaving 4 bases unmatched.

The gene calls are TRBV7-8 and TRBJ2-5, with a tentative D call TRBD2 (6 bases). This CDR3 has 15 residues. Germline CDR1 SGHVS, CDR2 FQNEAQ. The ends were cut back, 5 bases at V and 1 base at J, with 14 bases in the middle. As DNA, the CDR3 is TGTGCCAGCAGCCCGGGACTTAACCCCCAAGAGACCCAGTACTTC. Its translation: CASSPGLNPQETQYF.

In its sample, this clonotype was seen a few times. The rearrangement links TRBV20-1 to TRBJ2-5; a possible D gene is TRBD1 (6 bases). The germline V gene encodes CDR1 DFQATT and CDR2 SNEGSKA (reference sequence). Between the trimmed V and J ends, which lost 2 bases and 1 base, there was a span of 14 bases. The CDR3 spans 15 residues. The CDR3 here is CSARNPTGAQETQYF. The CDR3 DNA is TGCAGTGCTAGAAACCCGACAGGAGCCCAAGAGACCCAGTACTTC.

The rearrangement joins TRBV24-1 to TRBJ1-2; the D is unclear. The germline V and J ends were trimmed by 1 base and 1 base, with 15 bases remaining between them. The CDR3 covers 17 residues. Germline values: CDR1 KGHDR, CDR2 SFDVKD. For the CDR3, the DNA is TGTGCCACCAGTGATTTAGACATTGGCCAAGGTAACTATGGCTACACCTTC. It specifies CATSDLDIGQGNYGYTF.

The V and J genes are TRBV12-3 or TRBV12-4 and TRBJ2-7, with D perhaps matching TRBD2 (5 bases). Trimming removed 5 bases at V and 2 bases at J, with 19 bases between. The CDR3 covers 16 residues. The CDR3 is CASSLSGKSEAYEQYF. Here the CDR3 DNA reads TGTGCCAGCAGTCTTTCGGGGAAGAGCGAGGCCTACGAGCAGTACTTC.